This passage covers 27 T cell receptor beta chains from one sample sequenced in a study of radiotherapy plus CTLA-4 blockade in lung cancer. Method: immunoSEQ multiplex PCR; TCRdb's copy keeps in-frame clones and lacks some. The sample holds 50,000 to 65,000 clones, 70% to 85% seen once. Sequencing was performed on peripheral blood, taken from a patient treated with radiotherapy plus ipilimumab. These receptors were obtained from a human donor with non-small cell lung cancer whose response to radiotherapy plus ipilimumab could not be evaluated.

The V and J genes are TRBV5-1 and TRBJ2-1; 7 nucleotides line up with TRBD2. From germline, CDR1 is SGHRS and CDR2 YFSETQ. V dropped 2 bases and J dropped 0; count of bases not matched to a gene: 5. The CDR3 loop spans 16 amino acids. CDR3 protein: CASSFGGSGSYNEQFF. The DNA of the CDR3 is TGCGCCAGCAGCTTCGGGGGGAGTGGCTCCTACAATGAGCAGTTCTTC.

This chain connects TRBV4-1 to TRBJ2-2, with a weak D call TRBD2 (6 bases). The CDR3 loop spans 17 amino acids. Germline V gives CDR1 MGHRA, CDR2 YSYEKL. V lost 4 bases to trimming and J lost 7 bases, with 22 bases between them. Here the CDR3 DNA reads TGCGCCAGCAGCCCTATCCTTGGGTGGGAGGAAGGCGGGGAGCTGTTTTTT. Translation gives CASSPILGWEEGGELFF.

This chain connects TRBV7-6 to TRBJ1-2; 7 nucleotides line up with TRBD1. Germline CDR1 and CDR2: SGHVS and FNYEAQ. The CDR3 extends over 13 amino acids. With V trimmed by 5 bases and J by 6 bases, 6 bases remained unmatched. The CDR3 coding sequence is TGTGCCAGCAGCGAGACAGGGAGAGATGGCTACACCTTC. This sequence encodes CASSETGRDGYTF. Full variable domain (outside the CDR3, taken from reference TRBV7-6 and TRBJ1-2): GAGVSQSPRYKVTKRGQDVALRCDPISGHVSLYWYRQALGQGPEFLTYFNYEAQQDKSGLPNDRFSAERPEGSISTLTIQRTEQRDSAMYRCASSETGRDGYTFGSGTRLTVV.

This clone was seen only a few times. The CDR3 reads CASRPDRRTYEQYF. CDR3 in DNA: TGTGCCAGCAGGCCCGACAGGAGGACCTACGAGCAGTACTTC. The chain joins TRBV7-8 to TRBJ2-7, with D perhaps TRBD1 (6 bases). Trimming took 6 bases from V and 2 from J, leaving 14 bases between them. The CDR3 spans 14 residues. CDR1 is SGHVS, CDR2 FQNEAQ, per germline.

This clone turned up a few times. The rearrangement uses TRBV5-1 and TRBJ2-7; TRBD1 is a possible D gene (6 bases). V gave up 7 bases and J gave up 7 bases, with 21 bases separating them. There are 14 residues in the CDR3. Germline-derived CDR1 and CDR2 are SGHRS and YFSETQ. The chain's CDR3 is CASGPQGTSGEQYF. The CDR3 coding sequence is TGCGCCAGCGGGCCCCAGGGGACCTCGGGAGAGCAGTACTTC.

CDR3 in DNA: TGCGCCAGCGGGCGGGCAGGGGGCCCCTACAATGAGCAGTTCTTC. Translation gives CASGRAGGPYNEQFF. The V and J genes are TRBV4-1 and TRBJ2-1; the match to TRBD1 covers 8 bases. Germline V gene lookup returns CDR1 MGHRA and CDR2 YSYEKL. The V segment lost 8 bases and the J segment 2 bases; nucleotides outside the gene matches: 8. This CDR3 has 15 residues.

The V and J genes are TRBV6-1 and TRBJ2-1; 7 bases fit TRBD2. V lost 5 bases, J lost 1 base, and 5 bases stayed unmatched. Germline V gene sequence: CDR1 MNHNS, CDR2 SASEGT. This CDR3 is built from 15 residues. CDR3 in DNA: TGTGCCAGCAGTCTAGCGGCCTTATCCTACAATGAGCAGTTCTTC. It translates to CASSLAALSYNEQFF.

The V gene is TRBV5-4, the J gene TRBJ2-5; D uncertain. Germline V gives CDR1 SGHNT, CDR2 YYREEE (reference sequence). Trimming left V 3 bases short and J 1 base short, with 10 bases between. The CDR3 is made up of 14 amino acids. The DNA for the CDR3 is TGTGCCAGCAGCTCGCGCTTACTCCAAGAGACCCAGTACTTC. Residues: CASSSRLLQETQYF.

This clone was seen more than once but under ten times. V is TRBV15 and J is TRBJ2-7; D ambiguous. Germline V gene data show CDR1 as LNHNV and CDR2 as YYDKDF (reference sequence). Trimming cost V 0 bases and J 4 bases, with 7 bases left between them. The CDR3 consists of 13 residues. CDR3 region: CATSRDPGYEQYF. The CDR3 bases are TGTGCCACCAGCAGAGATCCGGGTTACGAGCAGTACTTC.

This clone was picked up a small number of times. The V gene is TRBV7-6, the J gene TRBJ2-1; D is perhaps TRBD2 (5 bases). Looked up from germline, CDR1 is SGHVS and CDR2 is FNYEAQ. V lost 5 bases and J 7 bases, leaving 15 bases between the germline ends. CDR3 size: 14 residues. CDR3 coding DNA: TGTGCCAGCAGCCCGACGGGATCTCGTAATGAGCAGTTCTTC. Translating gives CASSPTGSRNEQFF.

The CDR3: CASSLLTSGTDTQYF. Here the CDR3 DNA reads TGTGCCAGCAGCTTACTTACTAGCGGCACAGATACGCAGTATTTT. The rearrangement joins TRBV7-9 to TRBJ2-3; 7 positions match TRBD2. Germline V gene data show CDR1 as SEHNR and CDR2 as FQNEAQ (reference sequence). CDR3 length equals 15 residues. Germline trimming cut 2 bases from V and 1 base from J; bases unmatched to any gene: 3. Full variable domain (rest looked up from reference TRBV7-9 and TRBJ2-3): DTGVSQNPRHKITKRGQNVTFRCDPISEHNRLYWYRQTLGQGPEFLTYFQNEAQLEKSRLLSDRFSAERPKGSFSTLEIQRTEQGDSAMYLCASSLLTSGTDTQYFGPGTRLTVL.

The V and J genes are TRBV2 and TRBJ2-7; D remains ambiguous. The CDR3 consists of 14 residues. V was trimmed by 0 bases and J by 5 bases, leaving 11 bases between them. The germline gives CDR1 SNHLY, CDR2 FYNNEI. CDR3 region: CASSEAQVVNEQYF. In nucleotides, the CDR3 is TGTGCCAGCAGTGAAGCTCAGGTTGTCAACGAGCAGTACTTC. Full variable domain (missing parts from reference TRBV2 and TRBJ2-7): EPEVTQTPSHQVTQMGQEVILRCVPISNHLYFYWYRQILGQKVEFLVSFYNNEISEKSEIFDDQFSVERPDGSNFTLKIRSTKLEDSAMYFCASSEAQVVNEQYFGPGTRLTVT.

This clone is a singleton in its sample. This sequence joins TRBV19 and TRBJ2-1, with D maybe TRBD2 (5 bases). V shed 5 bases and J shed 5 bases, with 19 bases lying between them. The CDR3 runs to 16 residues. Germline V gives CDR1 LNHDA, CDR2 SQIVND (reference sequence). In nucleotides, the CDR3 is TGTGCCAGTAGTCGACTTGGGGAGTCGACGGACAATGAGCAGTTCTTC. Its translation: CASSRLGESTDNEQFF.

This chain joins TRBV18 and TRBJ1-1; 10 bases align to TRBD1. V shed 6 bases, J shed 2 bases, and the junction held 6 bases outside the gene matches. The CDR3 is made up of 15 amino acids. Germline lookup yields CDR1 KGHSH and CDR2 LQKENI. The chain's CDR3 is CASSQKTGGNTEAFF. Here the CDR3 DNA reads TGTGCCAGCTCCCAAAAGACAGGGGGCAACACTGAAGCTTTCTTT.

The chain has TRBV5-1 and TRBJ1-1; the D gene is possibly TRBD1 (5 bases). The CDR3 spans 14 residues. V lost 3 bases and J 1 base, leaving 10 bases between the germline ends. CDR1 and CDR2 from the germline V gene are SGHRS and YFSETQ. This CDR3 is CASSSQGGNTEAFF. The DNA of the CDR3 is TGCGCCAGCAGCTCCCAGGGAGGGAACACTGAAGCTTTCTTT.

The genes are TRBV19 and TRBJ2-2, with 9 bases that match TRBD1. CDR3 length: 16 amino acids. Germline V gives CDR1 LNHDA, CDR2 SQIVND (reference sequence). V shed 6 bases and J 0 bases; nucleotides not matched to a gene: 5. This CDR3 reads CASRGGDRANTGELFF. The CDR3 DNA follows: TGTGCCAGTAGGGGAGGGGACAGGGCGAACACCGGGGAGCTGTTTTTT. The full variable domain, its missing parts supplied by reference TRBV19 and TRBJ2-2, is DGGITQSPKYLFRKEGQNVTLSCEQNLNHDAMYWYRQDPGQGLRLIYYSQIVNDFQKGDIAEGYSVSREKKESFPLTVTSAQKNPTAFYLCASRGGDRANTGELFFGEGSRLTVL.

This chain connects TRBV7-8 to TRBJ1-5; 7 bases fit TRBD1. With 5 bases clipped from V and 7 bases from J, the junction kept 8 bases outside the gene matches. This CDR3 has 14 residues. In germline, CDR1 is SGHVS, CDR2 FQNEAQ. The CDR3 sequence: CASSLTGKEQPQHF. Written as DNA, the CDR3 is TGTGCCAGCAGCCTGACAGGGAAGGAGCAGCCCCAGCATTTT. Variable domain in full (rest from reference TRBV7-8 and TRBJ1-5): GAGVSQSPRYKVAKRGQDVALRCDPISGHVSLFWYQQALGQGPEFLTYFQNEAQLDKSGLPSDRFFAERPEGSVSTLKIQRTQQEDSAVYLCASSLTGKEQPQHFGDGTRLSIL.

The J gene is TRBJ2-1, the V gene TRBV10-3; D may be TRBD1 (5 bases). The CDR3 loop spans 16 amino acids. V was pared by 0 bases and J by 7 bases, with 16 bases between. In germline, CDR1 is ENHRY, CDR2 SYGVKD. CDR3 in DNA: TGTGCCATCAGTGAGTCGAGGCCTACGCCAGGGAATGAGCAGTTCTTC. Translating gives CAISESRPTPGNEQFF.

This CDR3 is CASSLTGADGYTF. The CDR3 DNA reads TGCGCCAGCAGCTTGACAGGGGCGGATGGCTACACCTTC. The chain carries TRBV5-1 and TRBJ1-2, with 7 bases identical to TRBD1. Trimming removed 1 base from V and 6 bases from J; junction bases left unmatched: 3. The CDR3 extends over 13 amino acids. Looked up from germline, CDR1 is SGHRS and CDR2 is YFSETQ.

The chain couples TRBV23-1 to TRBJ2-2, with D perhaps matching TRBD2 (6 bases). TRBV23-1 falls under the ORF class, with uncertain function. V dropped 5 bases and J dropped 3 bases, with 13 bases sitting between them. CDR3 length equals 15 residues. The CDR3 here is CASSGPREHTGELFF. In DNA form, the CDR3 reads TGCGCCAGCAGTGGCCCACGGGAGCACACCGGGGAGCTGTTTTTT.

The chain has TRBV6-1 and TRBJ2-5; 7 bases fit TRBD1. The J call may not be correct, given that the DNA end is closer to TRBJ2-7. CDR3 size: 14 residues. Germline V gives CDR1 MNHNS, CDR2 SASEGT. The CDR3: CASSATGYRVEQYF. The CDR3 region has the DNA TGTGCCAGCAGTGCGACAGGGTACCGGGTCGAGCAGTACTTC.

The chain's CDR3 is CASSLVRNTGELFF. CDR3 coding DNA: TGTGCCAGCAGCTTAGTCAGGAACACCGGGGAGCTGTTTTTT. The V call is TRBV11-2, the J call TRBJ2-2; D is unclear. V was trimmed by 1 base and J by 1 base, leaving 4 bases between them. This CDR3 has 14 residues. CDR1 is SGHAT, CDR2 FQNNGV, per germline.

This clone was picked up one time. The genes are TRBV9 and TRBJ2-3; 11 nucleotides align to TRBD2. V was pared by 4 bases and J by 3 bases, with 4 bases of the junction left unmatched. This CDR3 has 15 amino acids. CDR1 and CDR2 (germline): SGDLS, YYNGEE. CDR3 loop: CASSPRTSGTDTQYF. The DNA of the CDR3 is TGTGCCAGCAGCCCCCGGACTAGCGGGACAGATACGCAGTATTTT.

This chain joins TRBV30 and TRBJ1-5; 7 bases fit TRBD1. CDR3 length: 16 residues. The germline V gene encodes CDR1 GTSNPN and CDR2 SVGIG (reference sequence). Trimming cost V 0 bases and J 7 bases; bases outside gene matches: 12. The CDR3 is CAWSVHGRGVEQPQHF. As DNA, the CDR3 is TGTGCCTGGAGTGTACACGGCAGGGGGGTCGAGCAGCCCCAGCATTTT.

This rearrangement joins TRBV6-5 to TRBJ2-3; D may be TRBD1 (6 bases). This CDR3 region has 14 residues. Trimming removed 6 bases from V and 4 bases from J, with 14 bases in between. From germline, CDR1 is MNHEY and CDR2 SVGAGI. CDR3 sequence reads: CASSPPTGADTQYF. For the CDR3, the DNA is TGTGCCAGCAGCCCTCCGACAGGCGCAGATACGCAGTATTTT.

J is TRBJ1-1 and V is TRBV5-1; unclear D gene. Germline lookup yields CDR1 SGHRS and CDR2 YFSETQ. Trimming took off 4 bases at V and 5 bases at J, with 18 bases between the two ends. The CDR3 spans 15 residues. CDR3 nucleotide sequence: TGCGCCAGCAGCGCCCTCGGACTTTCGGAAACTGAAGCTTTCTTT. Amino acids: CASSALGLSETEAFF.

This clone appeared a few times. The chain joins TRBV28 to TRBJ1-2; D is unresolved. The CDR3 runs 14 residues. In germline, CDR1 is MDHEN, CDR2 SYDVKM. With 7 bases removed from V and 4 bases from J, the gap between germline ends came to 16 bases. CDR3 DNA: TGTGCCAGCACCTTGACATACTCTGGCTATGGCTACACCTTC. Amino acid sequence: CASTLTYSGYGYTF.